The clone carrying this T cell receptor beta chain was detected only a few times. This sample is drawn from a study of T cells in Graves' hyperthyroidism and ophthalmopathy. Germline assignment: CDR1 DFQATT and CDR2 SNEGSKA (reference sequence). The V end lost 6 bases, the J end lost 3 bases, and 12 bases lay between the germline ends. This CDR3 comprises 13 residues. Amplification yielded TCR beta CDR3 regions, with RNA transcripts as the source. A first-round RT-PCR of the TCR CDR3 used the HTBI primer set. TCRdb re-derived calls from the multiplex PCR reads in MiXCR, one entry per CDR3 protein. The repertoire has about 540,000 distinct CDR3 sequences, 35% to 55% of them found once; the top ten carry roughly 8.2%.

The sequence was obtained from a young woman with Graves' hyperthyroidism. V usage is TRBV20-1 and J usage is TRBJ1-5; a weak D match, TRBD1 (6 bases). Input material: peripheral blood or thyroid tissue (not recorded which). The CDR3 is CSAGTRDNQPQHF. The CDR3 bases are TGCAGTGCCGGGACAAGGGACAATCAGCCCCAGCATTTT.